This T cell receptor beta chain was obtained from a study of control samples from healthy donors and cancer patients. Some clones are missing from TCRdb's copy, which holds only in-frame ones; the method was immunoSEQ multiplex PCR. Among around 140,000 clones, 92% were seen once, and the ten largest hold about 2.2%. Germline V lookup: CDR1 SGHAT, CDR2 FQNNGV. There are 15 residues in the CDR3. V dropped 7 bases and J dropped 3 bases, with 18 bases sitting between them. This chain uses TRBV11-2 with TRBJ1-2; tentatively, D is TRBD1 (5 bases). The sequenced sample was blood. This clonotype was obtained from a woman between 45 and 65 years old in good health. The CDR3 sequence: CASTKEGRGYYGYTF. In nucleotides, the CDR3 is TGTGCCAGCACCAAAGAGGGTCGGGGGTACTATGGCTACACCTTC.